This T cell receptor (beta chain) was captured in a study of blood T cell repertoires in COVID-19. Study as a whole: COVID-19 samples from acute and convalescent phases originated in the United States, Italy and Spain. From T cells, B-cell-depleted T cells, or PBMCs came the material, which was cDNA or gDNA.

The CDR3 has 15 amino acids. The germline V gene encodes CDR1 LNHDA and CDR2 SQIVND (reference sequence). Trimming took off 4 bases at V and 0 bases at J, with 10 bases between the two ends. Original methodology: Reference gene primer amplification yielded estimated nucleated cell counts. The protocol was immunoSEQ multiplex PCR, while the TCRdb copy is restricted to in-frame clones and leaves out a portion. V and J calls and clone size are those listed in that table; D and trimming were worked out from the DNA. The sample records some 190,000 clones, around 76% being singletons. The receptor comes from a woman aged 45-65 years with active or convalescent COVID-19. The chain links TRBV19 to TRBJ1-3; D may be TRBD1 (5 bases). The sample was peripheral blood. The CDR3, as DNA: TGTGCCAGTAGTACTCCAGGGCTCTCTGGAAACACCATATATTTT. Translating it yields CASSTPGLSGNTIYF. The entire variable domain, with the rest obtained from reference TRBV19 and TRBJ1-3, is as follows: DGGITQSPKYLFRKEGQNVTLSCEQNLNHDAMYWYRQDPGQGLRLIYYSQIVNDFQKGDIAEGYSVSREKKESFPLTVTSAQKNPTAFYLCASSTPGLSGNTIYFGEGSWLTVV.